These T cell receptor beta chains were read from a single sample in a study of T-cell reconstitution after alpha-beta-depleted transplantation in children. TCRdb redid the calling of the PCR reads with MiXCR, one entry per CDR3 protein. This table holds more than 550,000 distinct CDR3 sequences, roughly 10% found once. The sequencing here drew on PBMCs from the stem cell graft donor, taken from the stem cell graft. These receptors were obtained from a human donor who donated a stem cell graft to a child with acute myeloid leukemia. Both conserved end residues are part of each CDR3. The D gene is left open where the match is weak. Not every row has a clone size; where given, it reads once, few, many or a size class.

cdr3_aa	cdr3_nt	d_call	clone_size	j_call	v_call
CASSLRLAGGPWNEQFF	TGCGCCAGCAGCTTGAGGCTAGCGGGAGGGCCCTGGAATGAGCAGTTCTTC	TRBD2	few	TRBJ2-1	TRBV5-1
CSARQGPVEKLFF	TGCAGTGCTAGACAGGGACCGGTTGAAAAACTGTTTTTT	.	few	TRBJ1-4	TRBV20-1
CASRPEGLYNEQFF	TGCGCCAGCAGGCCCGAAGGGCTCTACAATGAGCAGTTCTTC	.	few	TRBJ2-1	TRBV5-1
CSARDPGRSQDEQYF	TGCAGTGCTAGAGATCCGGGGAGGAGTCAAGACGAGCAGTACTTC	.	few	TRBJ2-7	TRBV20-1
CSASPGTGRRNQPQHF	TGCAGTGCTTCACCCGGGACAGGGAGGAGGAATCAGCCCCAGCATTTT	TRBD1	once	TRBJ1-5	TRBV20-1
CASKAGGVGNQPQHF	TGTGCCAGCAAAGCCGGCGGGGTAGGCAATCAGCCCCAGCATTTT	.	many	TRBJ1-5	TRBV6-5
CASSPTVQETQYF	TGTGCCAGCAGCCCGACCGTCCAAGAGACCCAGTACTTC	.	many	TRBJ2-5	TRBV28
CASRPGTTGSYNEQFF	TGTGCCAGCAGGCCCGGGACTACGGGCTCCTACAATGAGCAGTTCTTC	TRBD2	.	TRBJ2-1	TRBV27
CSPRSERETQETQYF	TGCAGCCCCCGCTCGGAGCGGGAAACCCAAGAGACCCAGTACTTC	TRBD2	.	TRBJ2-5	TRBV29-1
CASSQEGGTSYGYTF	TGCGCCAGCAGCCAAGAAGGAGGGACATCCTATGGCTACACCTTC	.	.	TRBJ1-2	TRBV4-3
CASSQGVGTREQYF	TGTGCCAGCAGCCAAGGAGTAGGGACTCGCGAGCAGTACTTC	.	.	TRBJ2-7	TRBV3-1
CASSDGAGGGTDTQYF	TGTGCCAGCAGTGACGGAGCGGGAGGGGGCACAGATACGCAGTATTTT	TRBD2	many	TRBJ2-3	TRBV6-4
CASSSRQGLNYGYTF	TGTGCCAGCAGCTCCCGACAGGGGCTCAACTATGGCTACACCTTC	TRBD1	.	TRBJ1-2	TRBV6-1
CASYATSYNEQFF	TGTGCCAGCTACGCTACCTCCTACAATGAGCAGTTCTTC	.	many	TRBJ2-1	TRBV6-1
CASSPGTETRQETQYF	TGTGCCAGCAGTCCCGGGACAGAAACTCGCCAAGAGACCCAGTACTTC	TRBD1	few	TRBJ2-5	TRBV12-3/TRBV12-4
CSAHGHNNEQFF	TGCAGTGCTCACGGACATAACAATGAGCAGTTCTTC	.	.	TRBJ2-1	TRBV20-1
CASTSGTTSDTQYF	TGTGCCAGCACCTCCGGGACTACGTCAGATACGCAGTATTTT	TRBD2	.	TRBJ2-3	TRBV12-3/TRBV12-4
CASSLTGTSGSYEQFF	TGTGCCAGCAGTTTAACCGGGACTAGCGGGAGCTATGAGCAGTTCTTC	TRBD2	.	TRBJ2-1	TRBV6-5
CSAHSGRDREQFF	TGCAGTGCTCATAGCGGGAGAGATCGTGAGCAGTTCTTC	TRBD2	many	TRBJ2-1	TRBV20-1
CASATGGDEQFF	TGTGCCAGTGCAACAGGGGGCGATGAGCAGTTCTTC	TRBD1	few	TRBJ2-1	TRBV3-1
CATSRTGNLYGYTF	TGTGCCACCAGCAGGACAGGGAATCTCTATGGCTACACCTTC	TRBD1	many	TRBJ1-2	TRBV15
CSVVIRTGAGDQPQHF	TGCAGCGTTGTAATTCGGACAGGGGCAGGGGATCAGCCCCAGCATTTT	TRBD1	few	TRBJ1-5	TRBV29-1
CASSGEGTSDSYEQYF	TGTGCCAGCAGCGGGGAGGGGACTAGCGACTCCTACGAGCAGTACTTC	TRBD2	.	TRBJ2-7	TRBV9
CASSSTGTSGSYGRYEQYF	TGTGCCAGCAGCTCCACTGGGACTAGCGGGAGTTACGGGCGCTACGAGCAGTACTTC	TRBD2	.	TRBJ2-7	TRBV7-3
CASSYEGTGELFF	TGTGCCAGCAGTTACGAGGGCACCGGGGAGCTGTTTTTT	.	.	TRBJ2-2	TRBV6-2/TRBV6-3
CASRTGQGQSFEQYF	TGCGCCAGCAGGACTGGACAGGGTCAATCCTTCGAGCAGTACTTC	TRBD1	many	TRBJ2-7	TRBV5-1
CSARQGTDSTDTQYF	TGCAGTGCTAGACAGGGGACCGATAGCACAGATACGCAGTATTTT	.	.	TRBJ2-3	TRBV20-1
CSARDLGASGTQTYEQYF	TGCAGTGCTAGAGATTTGGGGGCTAGCGGAACCCAAACCTACGAGCAGTACTTC	.	many	TRBJ2-7	TRBV20-1
CASSTRDTPTDTQYF	TGTGCCAGCTCTACCCGGGACACCCCCACAGATACGCAGTATTTT	.	.	TRBJ2-3	TRBV28
CAWRLQGATEAFF	TGTGCCTGGAGGTTACAGGGGGCGACTGAAGCTTTCTTT	TRBD1	.	TRBJ1-1	TRBV30